This T cell receptor (beta chain) derives from a study of beta chain features in type 1 diabetes. Study-wide findings and caveats: In every one of the four CD4+ subsets, TCRB CDR3s were moderately but significantly shorter in Type 1 diabetes patients.

With regard to this clone: What it recognizes is unknown.

Every bit of the isolated RNA underwent reverse transcription, so sequencing read expressed TCRB transcripts. Some clones are missing from TCRdb's copy, which holds only in-frame ones; the method was immunoSEQ multiplex PCR. The sample consists of about 710,000 clones, over 13% of them appearing once. The CDR3 spans 16 residues. V lost 3 bases and J lost 3; bases outside the gene matches: 6. Germline V CDR1 and CDR2: MNHNS, SASEGT. The TCR sequence derives from a man aged 18 to 30 with type 1 diabetes. The sample consisted of naive CD4+ T cells from blood. The rearrangement links TRBV6-1 to TRBJ2-3; 10 positions agree with TRBD1. The CDR3 here is CASSDAGTGATDTQYF. Written as DNA, the CDR3 is TGTGCCAGCAGTGACGCCGGGACAGGGGCGACAGATACGCAGTATTTT.